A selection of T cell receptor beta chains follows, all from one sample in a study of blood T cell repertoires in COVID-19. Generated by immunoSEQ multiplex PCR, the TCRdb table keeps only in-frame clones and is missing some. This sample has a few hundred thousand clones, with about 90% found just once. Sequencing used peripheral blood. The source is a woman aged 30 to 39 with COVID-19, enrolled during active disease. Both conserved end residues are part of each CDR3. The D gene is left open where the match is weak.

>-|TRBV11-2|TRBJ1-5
CASSLSGYEPQHF
TGTGCCAGCAGCCTCTCAGGGTATGAGCCCCAGCATTTT
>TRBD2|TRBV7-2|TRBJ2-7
CASSLGGFYEQYF
TGTGCCAGCAGCCTGGGGGGGTTCTACGAGCAGTACTTC
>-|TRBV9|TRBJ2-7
CASSPGERDHEQYF
TGTGCCAGCAGCCCAGGGGAGCGGGATCACGAGCAGTACTTC
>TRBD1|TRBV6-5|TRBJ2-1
CASSYQTGVGNEQFF
TGTGCCAGCAGTTACCAGACAGGGGTTGGGAATGAGCAGTTCTTC
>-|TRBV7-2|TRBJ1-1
CASSPLGGWTEAFF
TGTGCCAGCAGCCCCCTAGGAGGGTGGACTGAAGCTTTCTTT
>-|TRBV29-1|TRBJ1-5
CSVEVDRLQPQHF
TGCAGCGTTGAAGTCGACAGATTGCAGCCCCAGCATTTT
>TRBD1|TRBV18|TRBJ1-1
CASSPAWDRRNTEAFF
TGTGCCAGCTCACCAGCGTGGGACAGAAGGAACACTGAAGCTTTCTTT
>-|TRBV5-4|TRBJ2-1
CASSGGAGSYNEQFF
TGTGCCAGCAGCGGCGGGGCCGGCTCCTACAATGAGCAGTTCTTC
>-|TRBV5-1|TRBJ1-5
CASSLDTGNQPQHF
TGCGCCAGCAGCTTGGATACAGGGAACCAGCCCCAGCATTTT
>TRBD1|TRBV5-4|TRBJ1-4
CASSRSPSGGRSEKLFF
TGTGCCAGCAGCCGGAGTCCCTCAGGGGGGAGAAGTGAAAAACTGTTTTTT
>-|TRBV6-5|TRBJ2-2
CASSYDRGRAKGELFF
TGTGCCAGCAGTTACGATCGAGGCAGGGCAAAGGGGGAGCTGTTTTTT